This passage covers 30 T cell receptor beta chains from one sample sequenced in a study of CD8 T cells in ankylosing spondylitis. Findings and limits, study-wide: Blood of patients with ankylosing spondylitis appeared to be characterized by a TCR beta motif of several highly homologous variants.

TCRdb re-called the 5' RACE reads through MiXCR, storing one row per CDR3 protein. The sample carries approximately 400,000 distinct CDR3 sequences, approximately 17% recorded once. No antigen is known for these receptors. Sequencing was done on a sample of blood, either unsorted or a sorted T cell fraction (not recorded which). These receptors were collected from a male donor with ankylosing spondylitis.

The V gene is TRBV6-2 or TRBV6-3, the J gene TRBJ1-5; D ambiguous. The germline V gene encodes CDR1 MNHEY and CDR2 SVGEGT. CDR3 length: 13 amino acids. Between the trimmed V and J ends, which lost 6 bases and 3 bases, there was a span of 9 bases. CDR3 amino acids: CASSLRINQPQHF. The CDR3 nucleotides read TGTGCCAGCAGCCTCCGGATCAATCAGCCCCAGCATTTT.

The CDR3 coding sequence is TGTGGGGCCGGGGGGCAGCCTAACTATGGCTACACCTTC. This translates into CGAGGQPNYGYTF. This sequence joins TRBV7-2 and TRBJ1-2; maybe TRBD1 (6 bases). The CDR3 length is 13 residues. Germline V gives CDR1 SGHTA, CDR2 FQGNSA. Combining the CDR3 with reference TRBV7-2 and TRBJ1-2 gives the whole variable domain GAGVSQSPSNKVTEKGKDVELRCDPISGHTALYWYRQSLGQGLEFLIYFQGNSAPDKSGLPSDRFSAERTGGSVSTLTIQRTQQEDSAVYLCGAGGQPNYGYTFGSGTRLTVV.

CDR3 amino acids: CASSGVSAGLTEAFF. In DNA form, the CDR3 reads TGTGCCAGCAGTGGAGTTTCCGCAGGGCTGACTGAAGCTTTCTTT. The J gene is TRBJ1-1, the V gene TRBV6-1; D perhaps matches TRBD1 (5 bases). CDR1 is MNHNS and CDR2 is SASEGT in the germline V gene. Deletions cut 4 bases from V and 5 bases from J, with 17 bases between. This CDR3 is built from 15 residues.

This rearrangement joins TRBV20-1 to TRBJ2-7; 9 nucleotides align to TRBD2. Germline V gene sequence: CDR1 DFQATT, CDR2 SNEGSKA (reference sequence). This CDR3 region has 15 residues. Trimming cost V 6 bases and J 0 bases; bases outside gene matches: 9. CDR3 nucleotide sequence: TGCAGTGCCCCTCCCAGCGGGAGGAGCTCCTACGAGCAGTACTTC. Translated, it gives CSAPPSGRSSYEQYF.

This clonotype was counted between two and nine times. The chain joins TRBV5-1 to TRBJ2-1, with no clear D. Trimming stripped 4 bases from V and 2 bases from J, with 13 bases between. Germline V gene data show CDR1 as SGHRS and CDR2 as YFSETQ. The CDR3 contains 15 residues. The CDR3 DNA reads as TGCGCCAGCAGCACTTCCCAGATGGCCTACAATGAGCAGTTCTTC. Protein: CASSTSQMAYNEQFF. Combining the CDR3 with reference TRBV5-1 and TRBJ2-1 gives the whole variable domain KAGVTQTPRYLIKTRGQQVTLSCSPISGHRSVSWYQQTPGQGLQFLFEYFSETQRNKGNFPGRFSGRQFSNSRSEMNVSTLELGDSALYLCASSTSQMAYNEQFFGPGTRLTVL.

This chain's CDR3 is CASRQDALSTDTQYF. The CDR3 coding sequence is TGTGCCAGCAGACAGGACGCGCTGAGCACAGATACGCAGTATTTT. The V call is TRBV6-1, the J call TRBJ2-3, with D perhaps TRBD1 (5 bases). Trimming removed 6 bases from V and 0 bases from J, with 13 bases in between. Germline CDR1 and CDR2: MNHNS and SASEGT. The CDR3 contains 15 residues.

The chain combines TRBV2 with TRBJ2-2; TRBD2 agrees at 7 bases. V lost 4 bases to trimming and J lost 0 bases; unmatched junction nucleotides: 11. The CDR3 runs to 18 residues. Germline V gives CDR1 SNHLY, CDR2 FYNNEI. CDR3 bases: TGTGCCAGCAGTGCGGGAAGCTTAGCGGGCGCGAACACCGGGGAGCTGTTTTTT. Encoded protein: CASSAGSLAGANTGELFF.

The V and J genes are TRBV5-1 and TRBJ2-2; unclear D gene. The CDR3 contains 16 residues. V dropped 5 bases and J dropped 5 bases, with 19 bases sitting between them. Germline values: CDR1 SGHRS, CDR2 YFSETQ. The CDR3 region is CASRKVSASLTGELFF. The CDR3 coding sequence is TGCGCCAGCAGAAAGGTTTCGGCAAGTCTGACCGGGGAGCTGTTTTTT. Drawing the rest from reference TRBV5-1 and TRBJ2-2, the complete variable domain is KAGVTQTPRYLIKTRGQQVTLSCSPISGHRSVSWYQQTPGQGLQFLFEYFSETQRNKGNFPGRFSGRQFSNSRSEMNVSTLELGDSALYLCASRKVSASLTGELFFGEGSRLTVL.

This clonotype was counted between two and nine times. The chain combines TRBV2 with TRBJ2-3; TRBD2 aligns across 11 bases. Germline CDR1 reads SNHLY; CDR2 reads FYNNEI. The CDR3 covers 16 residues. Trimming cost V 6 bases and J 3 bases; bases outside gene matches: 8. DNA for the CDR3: TGTGCCAGCAGGGTCGGAGCTAGCGGGGGGACAGATACGCAGTATTTT. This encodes CASRVGASGGTDTQYF.

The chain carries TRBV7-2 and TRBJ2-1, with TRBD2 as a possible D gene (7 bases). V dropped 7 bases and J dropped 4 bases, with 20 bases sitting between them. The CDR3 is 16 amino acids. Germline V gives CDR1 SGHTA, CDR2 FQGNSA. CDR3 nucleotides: TGTGCCAGCAAGAAGAGTCGGGGGGCGGGTTACAATGAGCAGTTCTTC. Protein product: CASKKSRGAGYNEQFF.

CDR3 nucleotide sequence: TGTGCCAGCAGTTATCGGGGTGCGCGTGGCTACACCTTC. It codes for CASSYRGARGYTF. The chain recombines TRBV6-2 or TRBV6-3 with TRBJ1-2; D uncertain. The CDR3 is made up of 13 amino acids. The germline V and J ends were trimmed by 3 bases and 7 bases, with 12 bases remaining between them. Germline lookup yields CDR1 MNHEY and CDR2 SVGEGT.

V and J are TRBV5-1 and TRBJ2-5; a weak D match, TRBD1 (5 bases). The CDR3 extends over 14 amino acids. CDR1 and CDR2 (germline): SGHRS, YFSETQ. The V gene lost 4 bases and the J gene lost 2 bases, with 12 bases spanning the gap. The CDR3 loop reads CASSLRQTQETQYF. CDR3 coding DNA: TGCGCCAGCAGCCTCCGACAGACTCAAGAGACCCAGTACTTC. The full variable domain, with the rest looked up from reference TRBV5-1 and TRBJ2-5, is KAGVTQTPRYLIKTRGQQVTLSCSPISGHRSVSWYQQTPGQGLQFLFEYFSETQRNKGNFPGRFSGRQFSNSRSEMNVSTLELGDSALYLCASSLRQTQETQYFGPGTRLLVL.

The CDR3 sequence is CSARDKDRGTGGTEAFF. DNA of the CDR3: TGCAGTGCTAGAGATAAGGACAGGGGCACTGGGGGCACTGAAGCTTTCTTT. The V gene is TRBV20-1, the J gene TRBJ1-1, with 9 bases fitting TRBD1. This CDR3 is 17 amino acids long. Germline V gives CDR1 DFQATT, CDR2 SNEGSKA (reference sequence). After removal of 0 bases from V and 4 bases from J, the junction contained 12 bases not matched to a gene.

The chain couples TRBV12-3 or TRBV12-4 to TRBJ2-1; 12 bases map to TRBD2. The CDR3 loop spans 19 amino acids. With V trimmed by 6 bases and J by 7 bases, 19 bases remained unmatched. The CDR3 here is CASRASRTVKGLAGNEQFF. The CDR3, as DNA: TGTGCCAGCAGGGCTAGCAGGACAGTAAAGGGACTAGCGGGTAATGAGCAGTTCTTC.

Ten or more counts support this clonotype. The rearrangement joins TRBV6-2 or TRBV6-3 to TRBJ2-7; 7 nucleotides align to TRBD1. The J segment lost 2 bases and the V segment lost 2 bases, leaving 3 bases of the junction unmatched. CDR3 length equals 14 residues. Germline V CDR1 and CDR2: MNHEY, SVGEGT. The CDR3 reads CASSYGTDTYEQYF. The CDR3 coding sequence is TGTGCCAGCAGTTACGGGACAGATACCTACGAGCAGTACTTC.

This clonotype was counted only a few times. The CDR3 loop is CASSPVAAINTGELFF. The CDR3 region has the DNA TGTGCCAGCAGCCCAGTAGCGGCAATAAACACCGGGGAGCTGTTTTTT. The genes are TRBV9 and TRBJ2-2; the D gene is possibly TRBD2 (6 bases). The CDR3 runs to 16 residues. V lost 4 bases and J 2 bases, leaving 15 bases between the germline ends. Germline V gene sequence: CDR1 SGDLS, CDR2 YYNGEE.

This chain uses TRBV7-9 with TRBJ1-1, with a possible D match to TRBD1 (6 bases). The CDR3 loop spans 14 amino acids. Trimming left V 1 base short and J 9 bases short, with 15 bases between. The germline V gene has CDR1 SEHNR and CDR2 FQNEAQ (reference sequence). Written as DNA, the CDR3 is TGTGCCAGCAGCTTAGAGGGGGAGGGGGGTAAAGCTTTCTTT. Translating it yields CASSLEGEGGKAFF.

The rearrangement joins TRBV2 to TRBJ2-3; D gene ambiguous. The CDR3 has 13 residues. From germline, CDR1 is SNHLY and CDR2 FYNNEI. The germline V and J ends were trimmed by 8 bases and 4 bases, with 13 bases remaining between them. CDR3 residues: CASLPSRADTQYF. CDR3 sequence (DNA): TGTGCCAGCCTCCCTTCTAGGGCAGATACGCAGTATTTT.

This CDR3 reads CASSPALGLAKNIQYF. CDR3 bases: TGTGCCAGCAGCCCCGCCCTGGGTCTAGCCAAAAACATTCAGTACTTC. The chain uses TRBV2 and TRBJ2-4; D uncertain. Germline values: CDR1 SNHLY, CDR2 FYNNEI. This CDR3 has 16 residues. Deletions cut 6 bases from V and 0 bases from J, with 15 bases between.

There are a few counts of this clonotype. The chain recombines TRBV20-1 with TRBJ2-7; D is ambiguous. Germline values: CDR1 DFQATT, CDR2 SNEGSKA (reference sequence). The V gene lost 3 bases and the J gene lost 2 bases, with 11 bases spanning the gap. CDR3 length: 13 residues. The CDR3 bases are TGCAGTGCTAGTATTTCACCTCCCTACGAGCAGTACTTC. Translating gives CSASISPPYEQYF.

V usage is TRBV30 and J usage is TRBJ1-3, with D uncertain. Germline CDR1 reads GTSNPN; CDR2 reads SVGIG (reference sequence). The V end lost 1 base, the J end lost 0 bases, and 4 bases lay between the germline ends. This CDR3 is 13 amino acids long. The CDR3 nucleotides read TGTGCCTGGAGTGCCCACTCTGGAAACACCATATATTTT. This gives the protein CAWSAHSGNTIYF.

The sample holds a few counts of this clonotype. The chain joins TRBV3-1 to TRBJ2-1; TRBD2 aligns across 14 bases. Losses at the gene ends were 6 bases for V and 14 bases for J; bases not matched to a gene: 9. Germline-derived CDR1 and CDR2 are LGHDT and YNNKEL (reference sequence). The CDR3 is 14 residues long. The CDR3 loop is CASRLGTSGSMEFF. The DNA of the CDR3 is TGTGCCAGCAGACTTGGGACTAGCGGGAGTATGGAGTTCTTC.

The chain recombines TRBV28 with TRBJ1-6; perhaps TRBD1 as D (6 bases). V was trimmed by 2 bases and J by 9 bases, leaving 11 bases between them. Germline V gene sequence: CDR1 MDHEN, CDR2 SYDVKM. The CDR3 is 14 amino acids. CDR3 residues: CASSLGQGISPLHF. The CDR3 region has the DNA TGTGCCAGCAGTTTAGGGCAGGGGATTTCACCCCTCCACTTT. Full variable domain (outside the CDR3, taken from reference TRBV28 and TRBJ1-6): DVKVTQSSRYLVKRTGEKVFLECVQDMDHENMFWYRQDPGLGLRLIYFSYDVKMKEKGDIPEGYSVSREKKERFSLILESASTNQTSMYLCASSLGQGISPLHFGNGTRLTVT.

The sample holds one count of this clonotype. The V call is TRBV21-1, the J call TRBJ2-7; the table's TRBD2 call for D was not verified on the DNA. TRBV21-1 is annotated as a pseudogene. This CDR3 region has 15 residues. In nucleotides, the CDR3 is TGTGCCAGCAGCAGGGATAAAGCGGGGGGATACGAGCAGTACTTC. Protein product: CASSRDKAGGYEQYF.

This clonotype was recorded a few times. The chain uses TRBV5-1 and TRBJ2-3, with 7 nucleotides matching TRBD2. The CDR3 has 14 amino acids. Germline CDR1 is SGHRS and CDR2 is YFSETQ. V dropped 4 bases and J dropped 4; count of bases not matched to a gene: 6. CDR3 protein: CASSPTSNADTQYF. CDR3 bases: TGCGCCAGCAGCCCGACTAGCAACGCAGATACGCAGTATTTT.

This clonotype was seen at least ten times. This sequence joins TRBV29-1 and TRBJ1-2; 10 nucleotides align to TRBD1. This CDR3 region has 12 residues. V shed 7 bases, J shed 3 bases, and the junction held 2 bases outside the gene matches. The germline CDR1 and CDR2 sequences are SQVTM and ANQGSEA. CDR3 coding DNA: TGCAGCGGTGGACAGGGGGACTATGGCTACACCTTC. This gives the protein CSGGQGDYGYTF.

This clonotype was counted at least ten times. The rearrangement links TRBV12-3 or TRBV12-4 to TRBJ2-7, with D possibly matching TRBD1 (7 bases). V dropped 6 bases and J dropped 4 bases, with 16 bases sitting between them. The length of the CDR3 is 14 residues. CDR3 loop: CASSPGQTRYEQYF. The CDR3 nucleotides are TGTGCCAGCAGCCCGGGACAGACTAGGTACGAGCAGTACTTC.

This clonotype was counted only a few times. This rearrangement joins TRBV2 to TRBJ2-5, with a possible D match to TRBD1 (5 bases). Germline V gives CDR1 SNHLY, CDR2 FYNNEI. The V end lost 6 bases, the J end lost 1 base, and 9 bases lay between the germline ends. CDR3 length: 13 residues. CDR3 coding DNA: TGTGCCAGCAGCGCGGACACCCAAGAGACCCAGTACTTC. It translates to CASSADTQETQYF. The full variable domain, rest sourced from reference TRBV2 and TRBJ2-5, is EPEVTQTPSHQVTQMGQEVILRCVPISNHLYFYWYRQILGQKVEFLVSFYNNEISEKSEIFDDQFSVERPDGSNFTLKIRSTKLEDSAMYFCASSADTQETQYFGPGTRLLVL.

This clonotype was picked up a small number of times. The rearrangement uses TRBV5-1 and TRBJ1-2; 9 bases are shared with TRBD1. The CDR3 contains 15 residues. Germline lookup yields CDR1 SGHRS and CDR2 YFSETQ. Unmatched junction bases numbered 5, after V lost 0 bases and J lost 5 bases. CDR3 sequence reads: CASSLVTGGSYGYTF. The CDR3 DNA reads TGCGCCAGCAGCTTGGTGACAGGGGGGTCTTATGGCTACACCTTC. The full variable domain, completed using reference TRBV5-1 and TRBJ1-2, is KAGVTQTPRYLIKTRGQQVTLSCSPISGHRSVSWYQQTPGQGLQFLFEYFSETQRNKGNFPGRFSGRQFSNSRSEMNVSTLELGDSALYLCASSLVTGGSYGYTFGSGTRLTVV.

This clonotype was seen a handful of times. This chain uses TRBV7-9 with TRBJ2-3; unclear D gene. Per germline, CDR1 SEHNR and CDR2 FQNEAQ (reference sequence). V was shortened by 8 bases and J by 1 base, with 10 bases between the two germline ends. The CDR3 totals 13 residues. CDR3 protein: CASARGGTDTQYF. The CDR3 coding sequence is TGTGCCAGCGCGAGAGGCGGCACAGATACGCAGTATTTT.